This T cell receptor beta chain was documented in a study of shared clonotypes between healthy human individuals. Whole-study results and caveats: Against clonotypes common to all four donors, non-shared ones had lower generation probabilities.

Sequencing used immunoSEQ multiplex PCR; TCRdb keeps in-frame clones, though not all of them. The sample consists of about 820,000 clones, more than 85% of them appearing once. The V and J ends lost 4 bases and 7 bases respectively, with 11 bases between them. This CDR3 spans 13 amino acids. Germline lookup yields CDR1 MGHDK and CDR2 SYGVNS. Comments on this clone: The antigen is not known.

Naive CD8 cells, CD45RO-negative and positively selected for CCR7, excluded terminally differentiated effector memory CD45RA+ cells. The chain employs TRBV25-1 and TRBJ2-1, with unresolved D. Sequencing was carried out using naive CD8+ T cells sorted from blood. The TCR was taken from a man under 40 in good health. CDR3 coding DNA: TGTGCCAGCAGTGGCTGGACCGGTAATGAGCAGTTCTTC. Its translation is CASSGWTGNEQFF.